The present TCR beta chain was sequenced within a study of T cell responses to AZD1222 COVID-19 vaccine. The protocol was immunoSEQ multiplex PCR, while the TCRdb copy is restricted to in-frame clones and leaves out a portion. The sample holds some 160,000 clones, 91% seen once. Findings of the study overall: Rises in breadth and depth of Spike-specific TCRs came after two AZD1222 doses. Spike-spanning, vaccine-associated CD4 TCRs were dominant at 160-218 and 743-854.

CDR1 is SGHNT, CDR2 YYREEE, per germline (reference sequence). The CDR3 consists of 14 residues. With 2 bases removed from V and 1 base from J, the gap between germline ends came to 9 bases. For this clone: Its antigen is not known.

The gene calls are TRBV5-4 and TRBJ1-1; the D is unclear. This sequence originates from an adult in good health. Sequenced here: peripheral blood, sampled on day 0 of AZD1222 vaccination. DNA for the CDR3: TGTGCCAGCAGCTTCCCCGCCAGGAACACTGAAGCTTTCTTT. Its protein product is CASSFPARNTEAFF.